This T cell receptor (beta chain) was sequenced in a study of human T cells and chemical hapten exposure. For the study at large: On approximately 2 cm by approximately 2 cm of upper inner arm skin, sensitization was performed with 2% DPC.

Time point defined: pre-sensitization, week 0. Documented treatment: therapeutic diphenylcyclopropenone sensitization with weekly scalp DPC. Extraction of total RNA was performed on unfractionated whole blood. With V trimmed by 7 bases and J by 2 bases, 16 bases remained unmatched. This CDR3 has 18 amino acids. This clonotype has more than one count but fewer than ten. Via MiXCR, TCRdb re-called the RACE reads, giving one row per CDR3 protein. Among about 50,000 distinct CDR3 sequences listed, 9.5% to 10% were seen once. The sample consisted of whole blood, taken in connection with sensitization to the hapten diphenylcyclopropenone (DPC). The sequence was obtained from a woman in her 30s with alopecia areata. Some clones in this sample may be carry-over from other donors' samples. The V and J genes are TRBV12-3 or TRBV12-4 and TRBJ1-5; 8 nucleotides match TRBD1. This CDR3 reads CASTRGQGGVGGNQPQHF. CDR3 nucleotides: TGTGCCAGCACCCGCGGACAGGGTGGGGTGGGTGGCAATCAGCCCCAGCATTTT.